In this sample, the clone carrying this T cell receptor beta chain turned up a few times. Antigen specificity is unknown. This sample was included in a study of CD4 T cells in relation to SARS-CoV-2 and coronaviruses. On the study more broadly: TCR beta CDR3s were sequenced after roughly ten-day antigen culture of PBMCs. Controls used an HIV-1 Nef peptide pool or no peptide.

TCRdb's table, derived via immunoSEQ multiplex PCR, lists solely in-frame clones and lacks some. The sample shows 20,000 or so clones, around 68% of them seen only once. Before the COVID-19 pandemic, during about 2011-2019, CD4+ T cells were taken from unexposed donors. After about 11 days of culture, CD4+ T cells were isolated. With 0 bases removed from V and 5 bases from J, the gap between germline ends came to 13 bases. Per the germline V gene, CDR1 is SGHVS and CDR2 is FNYEAQ. The CDR3 sequence is 16 residues long. V gene TRBV7-6 combines with J gene TRBJ2-2, with no clear D. The receptor's source is a human donor in good health. Sequencing used CD4+ T cells from PBMCs, cultured in vitro. CDR3 region: CASSLAPTTQTGELFF. Here the CDR3 DNA reads TGTGCCAGCAGCTTAGCCCCAACCACTCAAACCGGGGAGCTGTTTTTT.